Below, 23 T cell receptor beta chains from the same sample are listed, as sequenced in a study of T-cell memory formation after mild COVID-19. One entry per CDR3 protein, called by TCRdb with MiXCR from the 5' RACE reads. In the table there are 250,000 to 300,000 distinct CDR3 sequences, about a sixth of which are singletons. The sample consisted of PBMCs or a T cell subset sorted from them (not recorded which). These receptors all come from a man between 18 and 35 years old who had mild COVID-19 (a few samples of this study predate the infection). Cell type and time point are not known.

There are many counts of this clonotype. J is TRBJ1-1 and V is TRBV5-5; D is undetermined. Germline CDR1 is SGHKS and CDR2 is YYEKEE (reference sequence). Trimming took 4 bases from V and 1 from J, leaving 11 bases between them. CDR3 length: 14 amino acids. The CDR3 protein is CASSLGAANTEAFF. CDR3 in DNA: TGTGCCAGCAGCCTTGGAGCAGCGAACACTGAAGCTTTCTTT.

This clonotype has a count of ten or more. J is TRBJ2-3 and V is TRBV4-1, with D unclear. The CDR3 consists of 16 residues. The V end lost 0 bases, the J end lost 0 bases, and 10 bases lay between the germline ends. CDR1 and CDR2 from the germline V gene are MGHRA and YSYEKL. The CDR3 bases are TGCGCCAGCAGCCAAGAGGGGTTCCCTAGCACAGATACGCAGTATTTT. Amino acid sequence: CASSQEGFPSTDTQYF.

The V and J genes are TRBV20-1 and TRBJ1-5; no definite D call. The V end lost 3 bases, the J end lost 4 bases, and 4 bases lay between the germline ends. Germline assignment: CDR1 DFQATT and CDR2 SNEGSKA (reference sequence). The CDR3 contains 11 residues. The DNA for the CDR3 is TGCAGTGCTAGCGAAAATCAGCCCCAGCATTTT. This codes for CSASENQPQHF.

The chain recombines TRBV4-1 with TRBJ2-3, with 7 bases matching TRBD2. V trimming: 0 bases; J trimming: 2 bases; junction bases outside the gene matches: 5. CDR1 and CDR2 from the germline V gene are MGHRA and YSYEKL. The CDR3 runs to 16 residues. In DNA, the CDR3 is TGCGCCAGCAGCCAAGATCTAGCGGCGCTCACAGATACGCAGTATTTT. It is translated as CASSQDLAALTDTQYF.

The rearrangement links TRBV7-9 to TRBJ2-5, with TRBD1 matching 10 bases. CDR1 and CDR2 from the germline V gene are SEHNR and FQNEAQ (reference sequence). V shed 4 bases, J shed 7 bases, and the junction held 3 bases outside the gene matches. The CDR3 length is 13 residues. The CDR3 loop is CASSWDRGGTQYF. DNA for the CDR3: TGTGCCAGCAGCTGGGACAGGGGAGGGACCCAGTACTTC. Combining the CDR3 with reference TRBV7-9 and TRBJ2-5 gives the whole variable domain DTGVSQNPRHKITKRGQNVTFRCDPISEHNRLYWYRQTLGQGPEFLTYFQNEAQLEKSRLLSDRFSAERPKGSFSTLEIQRTEQGDSAMYLCASSWDRGGTQYFGPGTRLLVL.

The count of this clonotype is one. The V call is TRBV5-1, the J call TRBJ2-2; D possibly corresponds to TRBD2 (6 bases). Trimming took 1 base from V and 3 from J, leaving 7 bases between them. This CDR3 comprises 14 residues. From germline, CDR1 is SGHRS and CDR2 YFSETQ. The CDR3 DNA reads TGCGCCAGCAGCTTGTGGGACTACACCGGGGAGCTGTTTTTT. It codes for CASSLWDYTGELFF.

This chain joins TRBV2 and TRBJ2-7, with a weak D call TRBD1 (6 bases). CDR3 length: 13 amino acids. V was cut by 5 bases and J by 8 bases, with 16 bases left in between. The germline V gene has CDR1 SNHLY and CDR2 FYNNEI. The CDR3 here is CASSSGDPMKQYF. The CDR3 nucleotides read TGTGCCAGCAGTTCAGGGGATCCTATGAAGCAGTACTTC.

This clonotype has only a few counts. CDR3 amino acids: CATSTLGGFTLHF. For the CDR3, the DNA is TGTGCCACCAGCACCCTGGGGGGCTTCACCCTCCACTTT. The chain couples TRBV15 to TRBJ1-6; a weak D match, TRBD1 (6 bases). CDR3 length equals 13 residues. Deletions cut 4 bases from V and 14 bases from J, with 15 bases between. Per the germline V gene, CDR1 is LNHNV and CDR2 is YYDKDF (reference sequence). Together with reference TRBV15 and TRBJ1-6, the CDR3 gives the full variable domain: DAMVIQNPRYQVTQFGKPVTLSCSQTLNHNVMYWYQQKSSQAPKLLFHYYDKDFNNEADTPDNFQSRRPNTSFCFLDIRSPGLGDTAMYLCATSTLGGFTLHFGNGTRLTVT.

This clonotype was detected a few times. The rearrangement joins TRBV6-2 or TRBV6-3 to TRBJ1-5, with TRBD1 identical over 9 bases. V gave up 1 base and J gave up 5 bases; unmatched junction bases: 3. This CDR3 comprises 15 residues. CDR1 is MNHEY, CDR2 SVGEGT, per germline. The DNA for the CDR3 is TGTGCCAGCAGTTACTTCGGGACAGGGCATCAGCCCCAGCATTTT. Translating it yields CASSYFGTGHQPQHF.

This clonotype was recorded a few times. This chain links TRBV4-1 with TRBJ2-6; the D is unclear. Germline V gene data show CDR1 as MGHRA and CDR2 as YSYEKL. This CDR3 spans 15 amino acids. Trimming pared 1 base from V and 2 bases from J, leaving 6 bases between. CDR3 region: CASSQAWPGANVLTF. The CDR3 DNA follows: TGCGCCAGCAGCCAAGCTTGGCCTGGGGCCAACGTCCTGACTTTC.

This clonotype was seen just once. This rearrangement joins TRBV20-1 to TRBJ1-5; D gene uncertain. The CDR3 length is 14 residues. The ends were cut back, 4 bases at V and 4 bases at J, with 14 bases in the middle. In germline, CDR1 is DFQATT, CDR2 SNEGSKA (reference sequence). The CDR3, as DNA: TGCAGTGCTACCAGGCCGGGATCGAATCAGCCCCAGCATTTT. It encodes CSATRPGSNQPQHF.

This clonotype was picked up a small number of times. The J gene is TRBJ1-2, the V gene TRBV30; weak D call: TRBD1 (5 bases). V gave up 7 bases and J gave up 3 bases, with 18 bases separating them. The CDR3 extends over 14 amino acids. Germline assignment: CDR1 GTSNPN and CDR2 SVGIG (reference sequence). CDR3 sequence: CASGGRGKYYGYTF. In nucleotides, the CDR3 is TGTGCCTCCGGGGGGAGGGGCAAGTACTATGGCTACACCTTC.

The chain uses TRBV29-1 and TRBJ2-1, with 7 bases that match TRBD1. The CDR3 consists of 14 residues. J lost 4 bases, V lost 4 bases, and 7 bases had no gene match. The germline V gene encodes CDR1 SQVTM and CDR2 ANQGSEA. Here the CDR3 DNA reads TGCAGCGTTGCGGAAGGGACAGTGTACAATGAGCAGTTCTTC. Translated, it gives CSVAEGTVYNEQFF.

The rearrangement uses TRBV7-2 and TRBJ2-5; D is possibly TRBD1 (5 bases). The CDR3 totals 15 residues. The germline gives CDR1 SGHTA, CDR2 FQGNSA. V shed 3 bases and J shed 4 bases, with 15 bases lying between them. The CDR3: CASSFILGRGETQYF. The CDR3 DNA follows: TGTGCCAGCAGCTTTATCTTAGGAAGGGGAGAGACCCAGTACTTC.

This clonotype appeared a few times. This chain uses TRBV6-2 or TRBV6-3 with TRBJ2-7; 7 bases line up with TRBD1. This CDR3 is 14 amino acids long. V shed 5 bases, J shed 4 bases, and the junction held 8 bases outside the gene matches. Germline V gives CDR1 MNHEY, CDR2 SVGEGT. CDR3 protein: CASSLQGLLYEQYV. The CDR3 coding sequence is TGTGCCAGCAGTCTACAGGGGCTGCTATACGAGCAGTACGTC.

This clonotype came up a few times. This chain links TRBV7-2 with TRBJ2-2; 7 nucleotides match TRBD1. Germline assignment: CDR1 SGHTA and CDR2 FQGNSA. V was pared by 5 bases and J by 0 bases, with 3 bases of the junction left unmatched. This CDR3 region has 15 residues. The CDR3 reads CASSRQGSNTGELFF. The CDR3 nucleotides read TGTGCCAGCAGCCGACAGGGCTCGAACACCGGGGAGCTGTTTTTT.

Only a few counts were recorded for this clonotype. The CDR3 loop is CASSPGQAGSQPQHF. CDR3 bases: TGTGCCAGCAGCCCCGGACAGGCTGGTAGTCAGCCCCAGCATTTT. This chain links TRBV7-9 with TRBJ1-5; 7 bases match TRBD1. This CDR3 is 15 amino acids long. Per the germline V gene, CDR1 is SEHNR and CDR2 is FQNEAQ (reference sequence). V gave up 5 bases and J gave up 6 bases; unmatched junction bases: 10.

The chain joins TRBV19 to TRBJ2-7; 7 nucleotides align to TRBD1. Germline CDR1 LNHDA, CDR2 SQIVND (reference sequence). Trimming cost V 6 bases and J 1 base; bases outside gene matches: 9. This CDR3 has 15 amino acids. The CDR3 coding sequence is TGTGCCAGTAGATATCGTGGGACAGATTCCTACGAGCAGTACTTC. Encoded protein: CASRYRGTDSYEQYF.

This clonotype was detected many times. V usage is TRBV7-2 and J usage is TRBJ1-4, with TRBD1 identical over 8 bases. V gave up 5 bases and J gave up 7 bases; unmatched junction bases: 9. The CDR3 covers 15 residues. In germline, CDR1 is SGHTA, CDR2 FQGNSA. The CDR3 DNA reads TGTGCCAGCAGCATAGAGACAGGGGTTGGTGAAAAACTGTTTTTT. It encodes CASSIETGVGEKLFF.

This clonotype turned up a few times. This chain joins TRBV12-3 or TRBV12-4 and TRBJ2-2; D perhaps matches TRBD1 (6 bases). CDR3 length equals 14 residues. The germline V and J ends were trimmed by 5 bases and 6 bases, with 13 bases remaining between them. The CDR3 DNA reads TGTGCCAGCAGTAGCGCACAGGGATCCGGGGAGCTGTTTTTT. Its translation is CASSSAQGSGELFF.

The gene calls are TRBV19 and TRBJ1-1; D is possibly TRBD1 (6 bases). The V gene's germline CDR1 is LNHDA and CDR2 SQIVND (reference sequence). The CDR3 contains 14 residues. The germline V and J ends were trimmed by 5 bases and 5 bases, with 15 bases remaining between them. The chain's CDR3 is CASSVTGSWTEAFF. CDR3 DNA: TGTGCCAGTAGTGTTACAGGGTCATGGACTGAAGCTTTCTTT.

This clonotype was counted a single time. V usage is TRBV6-5 and J usage is TRBJ2-7; 9 positions match TRBD1. CDR1 and CDR2 from the germline V gene are MNHEY and SVGAGI. This CDR3 has 13 residues. J was trimmed by 3 bases and V by 5 bases; bases with no gene match: 2. The chain's CDR3 is CASSRGQGYEQYV. The CDR3 bases are TGTGCCAGCAGTCGGGGACAGGGCTACGAGCAGTACGTC.

The DNA of the CDR3 is TGCAGTGCTAGAGAAGAGGGGGCGAGCTACAATGAGCAGTTCTTC. As protein: CSAREEGASYNEQFF. The chain is built from TRBV20-1 and TRBJ2-1, with TRBD1 matching over 7 bases. V lost 0 bases and J lost 3; bases outside the gene matches: 5. Germline lookup yields CDR1 DFQATT and CDR2 SNEGSKA (reference sequence). This CDR3 is 15 amino acids long.